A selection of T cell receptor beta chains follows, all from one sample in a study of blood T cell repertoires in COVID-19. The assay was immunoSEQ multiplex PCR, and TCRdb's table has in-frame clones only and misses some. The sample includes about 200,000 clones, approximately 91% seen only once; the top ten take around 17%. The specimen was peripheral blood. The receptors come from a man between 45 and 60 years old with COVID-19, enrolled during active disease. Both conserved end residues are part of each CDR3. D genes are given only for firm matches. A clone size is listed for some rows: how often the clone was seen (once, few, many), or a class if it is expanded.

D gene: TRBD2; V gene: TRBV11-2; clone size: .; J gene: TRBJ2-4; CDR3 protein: CASSLGSSGSGNIQYF; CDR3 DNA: TGTGCCAGCAGCTTAGGTTCTAGCGGGAGTGGAAACATTCAGTACTTC
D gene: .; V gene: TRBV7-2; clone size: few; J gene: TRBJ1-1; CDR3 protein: CASSLGRGRGPNTEAFF; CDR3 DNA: TGTGCCAGCAGCTTAGGTAGGGGCAGGGGCCCCAACACTGAAGCTTTCTTT
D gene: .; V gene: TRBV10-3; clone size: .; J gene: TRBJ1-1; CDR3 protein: CAILPGTPNTEAFF; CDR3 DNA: TGTGCCATCCTCCCCGGGACACCGAACACTGAAGCTTTCTTT
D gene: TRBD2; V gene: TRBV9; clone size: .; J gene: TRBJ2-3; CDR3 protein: CASMGGGVTQYF; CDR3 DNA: TGTGCCAGCATGGGCGGGGGAGTTACGCAGTATTTT
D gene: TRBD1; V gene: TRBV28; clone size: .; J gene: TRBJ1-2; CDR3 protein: CASMKDRGGLSYGYTF; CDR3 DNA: TGTGCCAGCATGAAGGACAGGGGGGGGTTAAGCTATGGCTACACCTTC
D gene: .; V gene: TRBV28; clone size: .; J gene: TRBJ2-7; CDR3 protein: CASVSGGQGWYEQYF; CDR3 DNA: TGTGCCAGCGTAAGCGGGGGACAGGGTTGGTACGAGCAGTACTTC
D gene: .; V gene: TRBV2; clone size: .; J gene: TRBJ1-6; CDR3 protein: CASSEWSSYNSPLHF; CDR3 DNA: TGTGCCAGCAGTGAATGGAGCTCCTATAATTCACCCCTCCACTTT
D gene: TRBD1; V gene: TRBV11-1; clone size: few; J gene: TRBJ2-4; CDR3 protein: CASSSRQGTKNIQYF; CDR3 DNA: TGTGCCAGCAGCAGCCGACAGGGAACCAAAAACATTCAGTACTTC
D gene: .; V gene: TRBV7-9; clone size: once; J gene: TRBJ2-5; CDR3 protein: CASREGETQYF; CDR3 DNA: TGTGCCAGCAGGGAGGGGGAGACCCAGTACTTC
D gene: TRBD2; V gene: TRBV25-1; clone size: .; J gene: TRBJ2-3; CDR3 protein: CASSAWGGSDTQYF; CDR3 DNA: TGTGCCAGCAGCGCTTGGGGGGGGTCAGATACGCAGTATTTT
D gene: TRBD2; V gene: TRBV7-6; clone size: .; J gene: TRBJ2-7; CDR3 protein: CASSLGAGGHDEQYF; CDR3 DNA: TGTGCCAGCAGCTTAGGAGCGGGGGGCCACGACGAGCAGTACTTC
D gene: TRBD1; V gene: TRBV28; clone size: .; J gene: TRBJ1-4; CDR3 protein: CASSLTGTGVEKLFF; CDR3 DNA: TGTGCCAGCAGTTTAACCGGGACAGGCGTCGAAAAACTGTTTTTT
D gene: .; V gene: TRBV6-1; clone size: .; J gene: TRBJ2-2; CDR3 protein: CASSEPPGPSVGELFF; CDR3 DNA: TGTGCCAGCAGTGAACCGCCCGGACCTAGCGTCGGGGAGCTGTTTTTT
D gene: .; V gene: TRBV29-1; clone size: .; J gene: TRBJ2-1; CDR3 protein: CSVTQTYNEQFF; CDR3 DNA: TGCAGCGTTACCCAGACCTACAATGAGCAGTTCTTC
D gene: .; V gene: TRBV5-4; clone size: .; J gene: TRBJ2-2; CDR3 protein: CASSPWRKGANTGELFF; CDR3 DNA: TGTGCCAGCAGCCCCTGGAGGAAGGGGGCGAACACCGGGGAGCTGTTTTTT
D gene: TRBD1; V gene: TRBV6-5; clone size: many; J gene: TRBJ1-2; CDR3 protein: CASSYSRTGGNYGYTF; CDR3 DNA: TGTGCCAGCAGTTACTCGAGGACAGGAGGGAACTATGGCTACACCTTC
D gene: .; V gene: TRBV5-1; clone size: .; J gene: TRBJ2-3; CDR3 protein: CASRFGLSDTQYF; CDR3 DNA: TGCGCCAGCAGATTCGGACTGTCAGATACGCAGTATTTT
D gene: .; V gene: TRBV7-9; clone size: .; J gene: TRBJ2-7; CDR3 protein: CASTPRGNYEQYF; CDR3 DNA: TGTGCCAGCACCCCGCGAGGGAACTACGAGCAGTACTTC
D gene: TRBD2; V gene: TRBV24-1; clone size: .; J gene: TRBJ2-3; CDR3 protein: CATSAREGTDTQYF; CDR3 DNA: TGTGCCACCAGTGCTCGGGAGGGCACAGATACGCAGTATTTT
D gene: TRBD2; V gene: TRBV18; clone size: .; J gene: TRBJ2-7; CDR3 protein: CASSPRTSGALPYEQYF; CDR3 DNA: TGTGCCAGCTCACCTCGGACTAGCGGGGCCCTCCCGTACGAGCAGTACTTC
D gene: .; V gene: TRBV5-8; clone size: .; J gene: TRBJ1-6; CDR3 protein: CASSNRDTGSPLHF; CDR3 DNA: TGTGCCAGCAGCAACCGGGACACAGGTTCACCCCTCCACTTT
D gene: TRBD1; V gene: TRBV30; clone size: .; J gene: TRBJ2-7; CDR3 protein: CAWSLGQASSYEQYF; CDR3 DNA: TGTGCCTGGAGTCTAGGACAGGCCAGCTCCTACGAGCAGTACTTC
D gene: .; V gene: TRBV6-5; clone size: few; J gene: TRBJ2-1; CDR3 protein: CASTRQGGEQFF; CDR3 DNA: TGTGCCAGCACTAGACAGGGAGGTGAGCAGTTCTTC
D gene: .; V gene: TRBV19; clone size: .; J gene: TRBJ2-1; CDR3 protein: CASSTRQASYNEQFF; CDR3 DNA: TGTGCCAGTAGTACCCGACAGGCCTCCTACAATGAGCAGTTCTTC